This TCR beta chain was sequenced for a study of OX40 agonist ivuxolimab in advanced cancers. Looked up from germline, CDR1 is PRHDT and CDR2 is FYEKMQ (reference sequence). The junction had 5 bases not matched to a gene; V was cut back by 5 bases and J by 2 bases. There are 14 residues in the CDR3. The repertoire was sequenced with immunoSEQ multiplex PCR; TCRdb's copy has only in-frame clones and lacks some. The table shows 62,000 or so clones, with approximately 86% occurring only once. Patients had blood sampled at baseline and again on cycle 4 day 1 and cycle 7 day 1. The sample was CD4+ or CD8+ T cells sorted from blood, taken in a trial of the OX40 agonist ivuxolimab. V is TRBV13 and J is TRBJ2-5; 7 nucleotides match TRBD2. This TCR derives from an adult with an advanced solid tumor such as melanoma, head and neck, liver or kidney cancer. The CDR3 sequence is CASSPWGGQETQYF. In DNA form, the CDR3 reads TGTGCCAGCAGCCCCTGGGGGGGGCAAGAGACCCAGTACTTC.